The 28 T cell receptor beta chains below were found in one sample sequenced in a study of T cell responses to AZD1222 COVID-19 vaccine. This table comes from immunoSEQ multiplex PCR, and its TCRdb copy is limited to in-frame clones, with some not included. The top ten clones hold roughly 4.2% of a sample with about 100,000 clones, around 87% of them seen once. The sample consisted of peripheral blood, taken on day 0 of MenACWY control vaccination. The origin of the receptors is an adult in good health.

V usage is TRBV6-5 and J usage is TRBJ2-3; unclear D gene. Deletions cut 6 bases from V and 2 bases from J, with 12 bases between. The CDR3 has 14 amino acids. CDR1 is MNHEY, CDR2 SVGAGI, per germline. In DNA, the CDR3 is TGTGCCAGCAGCCCACGACCCGTCACAGATACGCAGTATTTT. It encodes CASSPRPVTDTQYF.

The chain combines TRBV5-1 with TRBJ2-1; D may correspond to TRBD1 or TRBD2 (5 bases each). This CDR3 has 14 amino acids. Trimming cost V 2 bases and J 8 bases, with 14 bases left between them. Germline assignment: CDR1 SGHRS and CDR2 YFSETQ. The CDR3 bases are TGCGCCAGCAGCTTCGGCAGGGAGAGGGATGAGCAGTTCTTC. Translation: CASSFGRERDEQFF.

The rearrangement links TRBV28 to TRBJ1-2; D perhaps matches TRBD1 (6 bases). The CDR3 extends over 13 amino acids. Germline V CDR1 and CDR2: MDHEN, SYDVKM. Trimming left V 5 bases short and J 8 bases short, with 15 bases between. The CDR3 DNA reads as TGTGCCAGCAGTCCCCCCCAGGGGAGGGGCTACACCTTC. Its translation is CASSPPQGRGYTF.

The V and J genes are TRBV7-2 and TRBJ2-1, with TRBD2 matching 10 bases. With 3 bases clipped from V and 0 bases from J, the junction kept 8 bases outside the gene matches. There are 18 residues in the CDR3. Per the germline V gene, CDR1 is SGHTA and CDR2 is FQGNSA. The CDR3 sequence: CASSFRRLAGLSYNEQFF. The CDR3 DNA follows: TGTGCCAGCAGCTTCAGACGACTAGCGGGTCTCTCCTACAATGAGCAGTTCTTC.

This chain uses TRBV19 with TRBJ2-6; possible D gene TRBD1, 6 bases. Germline V gene lookup returns CDR1 LNHDA and CDR2 SQIVND (reference sequence). This CDR3 is 15 amino acids long. Trimming cost V 6 bases and J 2 bases, with 11 bases left between them. This CDR3 reads CASRSTGPGANVLTF. CDR3 in DNA: TGTGCCAGTAGATCCACAGGGCCTGGGGCCAACGTCCTGACTTTC.

This chain links TRBV2 with TRBJ2-1; D is tentatively TRBD1 or TRBD2 (5 bases each). This CDR3 is built from 15 residues. V was clipped by 4 bases and J by 1 base, with 11 bases between them. The germline gives CDR1 SNHLY, CDR2 FYNNEI. Here the CDR3 reads CASSGGSGSYNEQFF. The CDR3 nucleotides read TGTGCCAGCAGTGGGGGGTCGGGGTCCTACAATGAGCAGTTCTTC. Variable domain in full (rest from reference TRBV2 and TRBJ2-1): EPEVTQTPSHQVTQMGQEVILRCVPISNHLYFYWYRQILGQKVEFLVSFYNNEISEKSEIFDDQFSVERPDGSNFTLKIRSTKLEDSAMYFCASSGGSGSYNEQFFGPGTRLTVL.

The V gene is TRBV4-1, the J gene TRBJ2-2; D not certain. This CDR3 spans 17 amino acids. Trimming took off 4 bases at V and 0 bases at J, with 15 bases between the two ends. Germline loops: CDR1 MGHRA, CDR2 YSYEKL. In nucleotides, the CDR3 is TGCGCCAGCAGCCCCTTGGTTGGGAAGACGAACACCGGGGAGCTGTTTTTT. This translates into CASSPLVGKTNTGELFF.

The chain employs TRBV19 and TRBJ2-7; maybe TRBD2 (5 bases). The CDR3 loop spans 15 amino acids. Trimming shortened V by 4 bases and J by 0 bases, and 13 bases separated the two germline ends. Germline lookup yields CDR1 LNHDA and CDR2 SQIVND (reference sequence). CDR3: CASSTQSGGSYEQYF. The CDR3 DNA sequence: TGTGCCAGTAGTACTCAGAGCGGAGGCTCCTACGAGCAGTACTTC.

CDR3 in amino acids: CASSLGYRGREETQYF. The CDR3 region has the DNA TGTGCCAGCAGCTTAGGATACAGGGGGCGCGAAGAGACCCAGTACTTC. V gene TRBV7-2 combines with J gene TRBJ2-5, with TRBD1 identical over 9 bases. Germline-derived CDR1 and CDR2 are SGHTA and FQGNSA. V was pared by 1 base and J by 3 bases, with 6 bases of the junction left unmatched. This CDR3 is 16 amino acids long.

The chain joins TRBV30 to TRBJ1-6; a possible D gene is TRBD1 (5 bases). V shed 1 base and J shed 6 bases, with 19 bases lying between them. CDR3 length: 17 residues. Germline V gene sequence: CDR1 GTSNPN, CDR2 SVGIG (reference sequence). This CDR3 is CAWSGFGAPGGNSPLHF. CDR3 nucleotide sequence: TGTGCCTGGAGTGGGTTCGGGGCCCCGGGGGGTAATTCACCCCTCCACTTT.

The chain recombines TRBV4-1 with TRBJ2-7, with no clear D. Trimming left V 3 bases short and J 4 bases short, with 19 bases between. The CDR3 runs to 16 residues. Germline V gene sequence: CDR1 MGHRA, CDR2 YSYEKL. CDR3 loop: CASSQDGRTAWYEQYF. CDR3 DNA: TGCGCCAGCAGCCAGGATGGGCGGACCGCGTGGTACGAGCAGTACTTC.

Notes on this clone: The sample carries other DNA sequences with the same CDR3. The chain employs TRBV10-3 and TRBJ2-7; 9 bases agree with TRBD2. Trimming cost V 8 bases and J 2 bases; bases outside gene matches: 7. The CDR3 has 14 residues. Looked up from germline, CDR1 is ENHRY and CDR2 is SYGVKD. The CDR3 bases are TGTGCCATCCGGGGCGGGGGGGCCCCCTACGAGCAGTACTTC. It codes for CAIRGGGAPYEQYF.

V gene TRBV6-2 or TRBV6-3 combines with J gene TRBJ2-1; 7 bases align to TRBD2. The CDR3 sequence is 14 residues long. CDR1 MNHEY and CDR2 SVGEGT come from the germline V gene. V shed 6 bases and J 7 bases; nucleotides not matched to a gene: 9. The CDR3 loop reads CASSLFSGTNEQFF. In DNA, the CDR3 is TGTGCCAGCAGCCTATTCAGCGGGACGAATGAGCAGTTCTTC.

The V and J genes are TRBV5-6 and TRBJ2-5; TRBD2 is a possible D gene (5 bases). Between the trimmed V and J ends, which lost 2 bases and 3 bases, there was a span of 11 bases. The CDR3 consists of 14 residues. Germline V gene lookup returns CDR1 SGHDT and CDR2 YYEEEE. CDR3 loop: CASSFNHGEETQYF. In DNA form, the CDR3 reads TGTGCCAGCAGCTTTAATCACGGGGAAGAGACCCAGTACTTC.

The chain carries TRBV7-9 and TRBJ2-5, with 7 positions matching TRBD1. Germline loops: CDR1 SEHNR, CDR2 FQNEAQ (reference sequence). Losses at the gene ends were 1 base for V and 4 bases for J; bases not matched to a gene: 12. This CDR3 is 17 amino acids long. This CDR3 reads CASSLETGTAGLETQYF. CDR3 in DNA: TGTGCCAGCAGCTTAGAAACCGGGACAGCCGGCCTAGAGACCCAGTACTTC.

The chain joins TRBV10-3 to TRBJ1-2; unclear D gene. This CDR3 spans 14 amino acids. With 0 bases removed from V and 5 bases from J, the gap between germline ends came to 10 bases. The germline V gene has CDR1 ENHRY and CDR2 SYGVKD. The CDR3 reads CAISESVESYGYTF. CDR3 coding DNA: TGTGCCATCAGTGAGTCTGTAGAAAGTTATGGCTACACCTTC.

This chain links TRBV4-3 with TRBJ1-2; no reliable D call. CDR3 size: 14 residues. The V end was cut by 0 bases, the J end by 5 bases, with 10 bases between. CDR1 and CDR2 (germline): LGHNA, YSLEER. This chain's CDR3 is CASSQDGEGYGYTF. In DNA, the CDR3 is TGCGCCAGCAGCCAAGACGGGGAGGGATATGGCTACACCTTC.

The DNA for the CDR3 is TGTGCCAGCAGCTTAGGGACGGTCTCCTACGAGCAGTACTTC. Encoded protein: CASSLGTVSYEQYF. This sequence joins TRBV11-2 and TRBJ2-7, with D hard to call. CDR1 is SGHAT and CDR2 is FQNNGV in the germline V gene. This CDR3 spans 14 amino acids. Trimming took off 1 base at V and 0 bases at J, with 7 bases between the two ends.

The V call is TRBV7-2, the J call TRBJ2-3; TRBD2 might be the D (6 bases). This CDR3 has 16 residues. V lost 5 bases to trimming and J lost 4 bases, with 19 bases between them. Per germline, CDR1 SGHTA and CDR2 FQGNSA. CDR3 protein: CASSIRLVTGSDTQYF. The CDR3 bases are TGTGCCAGCAGCATCCGACTAGTCACTGGTTCAGATACGCAGTATTTT.

V and J are TRBV9 and TRBJ1-2; tentatively, D is TRBD1 (5 bases). This CDR3 has 14 amino acids. The V end was cut by 0 bases, the J end by 8 bases, with 14 bases between. Germline-derived CDR1 and CDR2 are SGDLS and YYNGEE. The CDR3 loop is CASSVDTGPPGYTF. In DNA, the CDR3 is TGTGCCAGCAGCGTAGATACAGGCCCCCCGGGCTACACCTTC.

The V and J genes are TRBV6-5 and TRBJ1-2; D unclear. The CDR3 runs 11 residues. Germline assignment: CDR1 MNHEY and CDR2 SVGAGI. V was trimmed by 5 bases and J by 12 bases, leaving 13 bases between them. As DNA, the CDR3 is TGTGCCAGCAGTCAAACTATGACCAACACCTTC. Its protein is CASSQTMTNTF.

The CDR3 DNA reads TGTGCCATCAGTGAGGGCTATAGCAATCAGCCCCAGCATTTT. Translated, it gives CAISEGYSNQPQHF. This chain joins TRBV10-3 and TRBJ1-5; D not certain. The CDR3 totals 14 residues. CDR1 is ENHRY and CDR2 is SYGVKD in the germline V gene. Trimming left V 2 bases short and J 0 bases short, with 5 bases between.

This clone was found once. V and J are TRBV28 and TRBJ1-5; D unresolved. Germline CDR1 is MDHEN and CDR2 is SYDVKM. V was shortened by 6 bases and J by 4 bases, with 16 bases between the two germline ends. The CDR3 runs 15 residues. The CDR3 region has the DNA TGTGCCAGCAGACCCCTGAGGGTAACTAATCAGCCCCAGCATTTT. Translation: CASRPLRVTNQPQHF.

The rearrangement uses TRBV28 and TRBJ1-1, with D hard to call. CDR1 and CDR2 (germline): MDHEN, SYDVKM. Deletions cut 3 bases from V and 1 base from J, with 9 bases between. The CDR3 is made up of 14 amino acids. The CDR3 reads CASSLQQTNTEAFF. Written as DNA, the CDR3 is TGTGCCAGCAGTTTGCAACAGACGAACACTGAAGCTTTCTTT.

The J gene is TRBJ1-1, the V gene TRBV27, with a tentative D call TRBD1 (5 bases). V was trimmed by 7 bases and J by 4 bases, leaving 13 bases between them. This CDR3 spans 13 amino acids. Germline V gene data show CDR1 as MNHEY and CDR2 as SMNVEV (reference sequence). This CDR3 reads CASTPRGFTEAFF. CDR3 coding DNA: TGTGCCAGCACCCCCCGGGGGTTCACTGAAGCTTTCTTT.

This rearrangement joins TRBV25-1 to TRBJ1-2, with no clear D. The CDR3 sequence is 14 residues long. The germline V and J ends were trimmed by 3 bases and 4 bases, with 12 bases remaining between them. Germline V gives CDR1 MGHDK, CDR2 SYGVNS. CDR3 protein: CASSEPSNLYGYTF. The DNA for the CDR3 is TGTGCCAGCAGTGAGCCCAGTAACCTCTATGGCTACACCTTC.

This clone was observed a few times. The rearrangement uses TRBV28 and TRBJ1-6; 11 bases are a match to TRBD1. After removal of 5 bases from V and 6 bases from J, the junction contained 3 bases not matched to a gene. Germline V gene sequence: CDR1 MDHEN, CDR2 SYDVKM. The CDR3 contains 15 residues. The CDR3 DNA is TGTGCCAGCAGTAAGGACAGGGGGCCTAATTCACCCCTCCACTTT. Translating gives CASSKDRGPNSPLHF.

The CDR3 loop is CASGGRGYATQYF. The CDR3 DNA reads TGTGCCAGCGGAGGTAGAGGGTATGCGACCCAGTACTTC. This rearrangement joins TRBV12-3 or TRBV12-4 to TRBJ2-5, with D possibly TRBD2 on 5 matching bases. This CDR3 is 13 amino acids long. The V gene lost 8 bases and the J gene lost 7 bases, with 17 bases spanning the gap.